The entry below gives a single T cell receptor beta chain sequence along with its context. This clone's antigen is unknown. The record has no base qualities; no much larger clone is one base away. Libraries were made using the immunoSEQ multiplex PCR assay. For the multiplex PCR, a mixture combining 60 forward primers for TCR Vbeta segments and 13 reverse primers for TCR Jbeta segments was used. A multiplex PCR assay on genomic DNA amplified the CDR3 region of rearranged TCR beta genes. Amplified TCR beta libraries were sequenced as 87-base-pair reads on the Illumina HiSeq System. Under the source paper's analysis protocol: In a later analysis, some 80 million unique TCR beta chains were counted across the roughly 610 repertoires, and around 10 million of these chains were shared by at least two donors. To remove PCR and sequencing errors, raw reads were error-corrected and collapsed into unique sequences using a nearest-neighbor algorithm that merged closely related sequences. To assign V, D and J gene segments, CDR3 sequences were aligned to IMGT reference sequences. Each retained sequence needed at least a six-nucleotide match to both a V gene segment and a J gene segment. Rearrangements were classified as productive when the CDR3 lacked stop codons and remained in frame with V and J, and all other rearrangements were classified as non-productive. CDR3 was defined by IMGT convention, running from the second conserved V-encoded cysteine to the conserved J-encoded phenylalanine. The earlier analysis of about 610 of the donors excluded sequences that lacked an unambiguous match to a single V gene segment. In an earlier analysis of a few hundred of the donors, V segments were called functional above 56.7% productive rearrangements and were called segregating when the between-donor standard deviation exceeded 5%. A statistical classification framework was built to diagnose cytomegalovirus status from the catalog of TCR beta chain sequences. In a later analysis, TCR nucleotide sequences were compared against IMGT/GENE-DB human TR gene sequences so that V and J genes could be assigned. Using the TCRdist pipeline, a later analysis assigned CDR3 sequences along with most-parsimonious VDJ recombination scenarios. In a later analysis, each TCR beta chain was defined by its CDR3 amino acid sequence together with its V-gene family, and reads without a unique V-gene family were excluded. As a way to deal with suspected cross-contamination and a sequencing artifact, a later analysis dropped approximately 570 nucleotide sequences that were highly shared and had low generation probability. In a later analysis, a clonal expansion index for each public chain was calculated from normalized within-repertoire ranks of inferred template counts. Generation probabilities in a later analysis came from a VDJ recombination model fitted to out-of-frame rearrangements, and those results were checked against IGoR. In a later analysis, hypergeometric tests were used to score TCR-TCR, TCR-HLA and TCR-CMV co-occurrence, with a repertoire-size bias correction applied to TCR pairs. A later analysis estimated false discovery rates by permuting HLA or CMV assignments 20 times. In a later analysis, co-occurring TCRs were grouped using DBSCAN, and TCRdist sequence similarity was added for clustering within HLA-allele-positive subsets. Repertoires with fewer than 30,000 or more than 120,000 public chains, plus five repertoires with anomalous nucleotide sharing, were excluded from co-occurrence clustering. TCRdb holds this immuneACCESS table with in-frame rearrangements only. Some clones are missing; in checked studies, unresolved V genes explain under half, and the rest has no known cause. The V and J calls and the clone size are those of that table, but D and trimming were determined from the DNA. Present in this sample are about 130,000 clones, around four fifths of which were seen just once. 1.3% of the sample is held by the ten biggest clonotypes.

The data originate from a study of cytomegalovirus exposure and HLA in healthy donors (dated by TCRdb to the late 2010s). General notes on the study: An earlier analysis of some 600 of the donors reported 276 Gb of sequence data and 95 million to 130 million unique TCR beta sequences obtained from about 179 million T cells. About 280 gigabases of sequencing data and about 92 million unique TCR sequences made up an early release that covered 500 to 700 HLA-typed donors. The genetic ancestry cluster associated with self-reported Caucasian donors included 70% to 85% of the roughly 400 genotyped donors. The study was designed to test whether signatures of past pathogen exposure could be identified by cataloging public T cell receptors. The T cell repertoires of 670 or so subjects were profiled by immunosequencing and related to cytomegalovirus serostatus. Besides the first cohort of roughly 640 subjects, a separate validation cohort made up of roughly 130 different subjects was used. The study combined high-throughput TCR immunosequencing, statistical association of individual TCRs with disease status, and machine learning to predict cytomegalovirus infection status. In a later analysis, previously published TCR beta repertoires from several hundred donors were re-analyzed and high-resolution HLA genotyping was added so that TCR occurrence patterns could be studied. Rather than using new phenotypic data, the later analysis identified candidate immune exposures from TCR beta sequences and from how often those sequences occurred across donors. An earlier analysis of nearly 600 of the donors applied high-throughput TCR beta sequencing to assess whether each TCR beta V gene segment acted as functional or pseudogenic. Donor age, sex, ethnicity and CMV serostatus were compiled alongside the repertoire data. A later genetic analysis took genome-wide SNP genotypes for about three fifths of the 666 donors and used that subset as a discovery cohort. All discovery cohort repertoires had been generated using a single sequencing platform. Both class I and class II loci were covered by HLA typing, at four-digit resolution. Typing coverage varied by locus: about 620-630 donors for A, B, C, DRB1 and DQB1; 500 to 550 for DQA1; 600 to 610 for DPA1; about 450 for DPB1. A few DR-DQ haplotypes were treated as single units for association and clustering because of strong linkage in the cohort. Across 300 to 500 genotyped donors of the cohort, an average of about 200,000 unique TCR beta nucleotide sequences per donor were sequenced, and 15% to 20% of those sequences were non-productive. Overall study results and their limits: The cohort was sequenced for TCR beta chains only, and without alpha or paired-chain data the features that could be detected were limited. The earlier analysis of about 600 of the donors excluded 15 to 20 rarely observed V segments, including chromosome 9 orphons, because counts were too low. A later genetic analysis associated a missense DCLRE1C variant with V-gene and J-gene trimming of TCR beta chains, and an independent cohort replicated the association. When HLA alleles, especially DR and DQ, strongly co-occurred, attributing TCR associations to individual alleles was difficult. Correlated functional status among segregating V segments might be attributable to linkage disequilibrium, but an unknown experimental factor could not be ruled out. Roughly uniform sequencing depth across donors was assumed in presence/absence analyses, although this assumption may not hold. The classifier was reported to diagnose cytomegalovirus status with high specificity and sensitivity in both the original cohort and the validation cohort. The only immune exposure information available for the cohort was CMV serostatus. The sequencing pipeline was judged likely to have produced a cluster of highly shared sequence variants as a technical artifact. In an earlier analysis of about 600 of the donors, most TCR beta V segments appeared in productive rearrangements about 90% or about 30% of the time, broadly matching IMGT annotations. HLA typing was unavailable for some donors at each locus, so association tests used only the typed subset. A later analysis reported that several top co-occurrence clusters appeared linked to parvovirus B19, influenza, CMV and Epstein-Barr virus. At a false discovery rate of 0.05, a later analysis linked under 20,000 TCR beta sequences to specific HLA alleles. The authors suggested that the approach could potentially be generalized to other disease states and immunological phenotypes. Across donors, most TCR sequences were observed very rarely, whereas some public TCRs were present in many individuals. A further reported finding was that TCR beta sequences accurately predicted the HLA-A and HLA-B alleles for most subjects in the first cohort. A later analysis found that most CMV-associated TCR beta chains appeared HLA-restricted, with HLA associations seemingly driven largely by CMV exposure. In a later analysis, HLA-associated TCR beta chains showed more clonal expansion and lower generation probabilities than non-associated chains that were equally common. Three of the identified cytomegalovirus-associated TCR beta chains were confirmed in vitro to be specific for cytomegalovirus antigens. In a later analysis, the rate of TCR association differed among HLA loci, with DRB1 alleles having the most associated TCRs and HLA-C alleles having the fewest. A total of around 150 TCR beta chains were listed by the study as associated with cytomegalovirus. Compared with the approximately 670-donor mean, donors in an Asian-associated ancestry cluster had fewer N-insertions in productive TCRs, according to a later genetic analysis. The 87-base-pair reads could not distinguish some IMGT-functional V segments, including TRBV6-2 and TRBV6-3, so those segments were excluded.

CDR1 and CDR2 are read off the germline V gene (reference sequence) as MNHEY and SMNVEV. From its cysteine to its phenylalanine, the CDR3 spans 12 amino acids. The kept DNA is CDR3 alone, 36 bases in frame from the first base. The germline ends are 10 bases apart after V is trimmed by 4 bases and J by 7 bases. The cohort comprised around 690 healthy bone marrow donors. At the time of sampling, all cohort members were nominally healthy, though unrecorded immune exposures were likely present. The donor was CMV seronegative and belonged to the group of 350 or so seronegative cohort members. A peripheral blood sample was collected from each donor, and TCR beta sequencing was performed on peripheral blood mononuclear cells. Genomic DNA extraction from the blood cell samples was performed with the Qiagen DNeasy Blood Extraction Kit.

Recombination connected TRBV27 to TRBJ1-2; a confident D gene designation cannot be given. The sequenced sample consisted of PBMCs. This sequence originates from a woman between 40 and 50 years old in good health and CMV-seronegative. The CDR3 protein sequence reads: CASSSSRSGYTF. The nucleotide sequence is TGTGCCAGCAGTTCGTCGAGGTCTGGCTACACCTTC.